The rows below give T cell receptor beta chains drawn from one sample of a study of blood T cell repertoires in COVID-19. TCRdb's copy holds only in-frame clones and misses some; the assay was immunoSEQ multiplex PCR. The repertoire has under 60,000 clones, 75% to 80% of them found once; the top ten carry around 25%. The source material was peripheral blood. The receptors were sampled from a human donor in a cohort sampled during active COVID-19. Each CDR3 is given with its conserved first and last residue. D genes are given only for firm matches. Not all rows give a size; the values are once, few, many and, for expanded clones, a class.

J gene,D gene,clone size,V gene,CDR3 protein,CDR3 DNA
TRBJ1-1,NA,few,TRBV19,CASSILTEAFF,TGTGCCAGTAGTATCCTCACTGAAGCTTTCTTT
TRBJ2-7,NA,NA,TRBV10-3,CAIWRGSAGEQYF,TGTGCCATCTGGCGGGGCTCCGCTGGGGAGCAGTACTTC
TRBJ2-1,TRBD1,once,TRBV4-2,CASSQDRGIYNEQFF,TGTGCCAGCAGCCAGGACAGGGGGATTTACAATGAGCAGTTCTTC
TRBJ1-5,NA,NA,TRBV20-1,CSASLNQPQHF,TGCAGTGCTAGCTTAAATCAGCCCCAGCATTTT
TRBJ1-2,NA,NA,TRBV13,CASRRAGIRGYTF,TGTGCCAGCAGGCGAGCCGGGATCCGGGGCTACACCTTC
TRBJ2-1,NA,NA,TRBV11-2,CASSSPIAENSYNEQFF,TGTGCCAGCAGCTCCCCGATCGCGGAGAACTCCTACAATGAGCAGTTCTTC
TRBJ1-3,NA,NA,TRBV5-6,CASSSRGHNAGNTIYF,TGTGCCAGCAGCTCCCGGGGTCATAACGCGGGAAACACCATATATTTT
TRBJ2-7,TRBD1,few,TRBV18,CASSPPGQGIVHEQYF,TGTGCCAGCTCACCACCGGGACAGGGCATTGTCCACGAGCAGTACTTC
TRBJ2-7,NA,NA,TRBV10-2,CASSESSGGLATSYYEQYF,TGCGCCAGCAGTGAGTCGAGTGGCGGGCTAGCGACATCCTACTACGAGCAGTACTTC
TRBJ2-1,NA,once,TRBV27,CASKSDSSYNEQFF,TGTGCCAGCAAAAGCGACAGCTCCTACAATGAGCAGTTCTTC
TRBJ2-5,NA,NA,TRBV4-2,CASSQVAAYQETQYF,TGTGCCAGCAGCCAAGTAGCGGCGTACCAAGAGACCCAGTACTTC
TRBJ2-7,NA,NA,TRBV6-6,CASSYSRGSPPYEQYF,TGTGCCAGCAGTTACTCAAGAGGGTCTCCTCCCTACGAGCAGTACTTC
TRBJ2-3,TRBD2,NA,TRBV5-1,CASSLVPRGGPPDTQYF,TGCGCCAGCAGCTTGGTCCCGCGGGGGGGCCCCCCAGATACGCAGTATTTT
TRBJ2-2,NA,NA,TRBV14,CASSQSLAVDTGELFF,TGTGCCAGCAGCCAGAGTCTAGCTGTGGACACCGGGGAGCTGTTTTTT
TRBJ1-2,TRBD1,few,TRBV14,CASSPLQGAYGYTF,TGTGCCAGCAGCCCCTTACAGGGGGCCTATGGCTACACCTTC
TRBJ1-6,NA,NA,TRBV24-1,CATSDSYNSPLHF,TGTGCCACCAGTGACAGTTATAATTCACCCCTCCACTTT
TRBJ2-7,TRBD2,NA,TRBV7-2,CASGKRGSMREQYF,TGTGCCAGCGGCAAGCGGGGTTCTATGAGGGAGCAGTACTTC
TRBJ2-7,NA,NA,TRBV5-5,CASSNRAYEQYF,TGTGCCAGCAGCAACAGGGCATACGAGCAGTACTTC
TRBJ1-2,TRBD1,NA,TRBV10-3,CAITTTGGIGYTF,TGTGCCATCACCACGACAGGGGGAATTGGCTACACCTTC
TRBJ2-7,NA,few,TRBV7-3,CASSLSPTGEQYF,TGTGCCAGCAGCTTAAGTCCCACCGGCGAGCAGTACTTC
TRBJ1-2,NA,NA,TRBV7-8,CASSPRGLSDYGYTF,TGTGCCAGCAGCCCCCGCGGGCTCAGTGACTATGGCTACACCTTC
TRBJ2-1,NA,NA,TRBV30,CAWNGRGEQFF,TGTGCCTGGAATGGGCGGGGTGAGCAGTTCTTC
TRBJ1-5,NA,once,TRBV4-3,CASSQETGFQPQHF,TGCGCCAGCAGCCAAGAAACAGGGTTTCAGCCCCAGCATTTT
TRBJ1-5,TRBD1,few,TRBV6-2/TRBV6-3,CASSYPKGQGWANQPQHF,TGTGCCAGCAGTTACCCGAAGGGACAGGGGTGGGCCAATCAGCCCCAGCATTTT
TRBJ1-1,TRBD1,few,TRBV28,CASRTFVDRVEGNTEAFF,TGTGCCAGCAGAACCTTCGTGGACAGGGTAGAGGGGAACACTGAAGCTTTCTTT
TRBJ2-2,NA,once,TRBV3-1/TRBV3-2,CASSQVGPMNTGELFF,TGTGCCAGCAGCCAAGTGGGGCCTATGAACACCGGGGAGCTGTTTTTT
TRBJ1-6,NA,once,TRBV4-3,CASSPWQGNSPLHF,TGCGCCAGCAGTCCGTGGCAGGGCAATTCACCCCTCCACTTT
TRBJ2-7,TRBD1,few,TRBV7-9,CASTDSPYRGGEQYF,TGTGCCAGCACCGATTCACCCTACAGGGGTGGGGAGCAGTACTTC
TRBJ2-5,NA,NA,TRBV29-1,CSVAGGWETQYF,TGCAGCGTTGCCGGGGGATGGGAGACCCAGTACTTC
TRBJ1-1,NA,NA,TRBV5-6,CASSRLEDTEAFF,TGTGCCAGCAGCCGGTTAGAGGACACTGAAGCTTTCTTT
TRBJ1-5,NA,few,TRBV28,CASSFPGVSGNQPQHF,TGTGCCAGCAGTTTCCCAGGGGTAAGCGGCAATCAGCCCCAGCATTTT
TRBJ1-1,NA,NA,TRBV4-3,CASSQDQVGALNTEAFF,TGCGCCAGCAGCCAAGATCAAGTAGGGGCCCTAAACACTGAAGCTTTCTTT
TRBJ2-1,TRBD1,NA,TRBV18,CASSLAIGTGRNEQFF,TGTGCCAGCTCCCTTGCAATCGGGACAGGTCGAAATGAGCAGTTCTTC
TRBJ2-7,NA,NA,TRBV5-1,CASSLAAGFYEQYF,TGCGCCAGCAGCTTGGCAGCAGGGTTCTACGAGCAGTACTTC
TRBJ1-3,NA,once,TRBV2,CASSRTYSQSSGNTIYF,TGTGCCAGCAGTCGTACGTACAGCCAAAGCTCTGGAAACACCATATATTTT
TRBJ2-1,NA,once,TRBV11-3,CASRPHEAYNEQFF,TGTGCCAGCAGACCACATGAGGCCTACAATGAGCAGTTCTTC
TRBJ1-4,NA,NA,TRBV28,CASSTSGATTNEKLFF,TGTGCCAGCAGTACGTCAGGGGCCACAACTAATGAAAAACTGTTTTTT
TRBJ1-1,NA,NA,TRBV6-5,CASSWGGMNTEAFF,TGTGCCAGCAGTTGGGGGGGCATGAACACTGAAGCTTTCTTT
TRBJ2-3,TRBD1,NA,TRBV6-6,CASSYGTGKTDTQYF,TGTGCCAGCAGTTACGGGACAGGAAAGACAGATACGCAGTATTTT
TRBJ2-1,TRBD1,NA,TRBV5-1,CASSINRDRDYEQFF,TGCGCCAGCAGCATAAACCGGGACAGGGACTATGAGCAGTTCTTC
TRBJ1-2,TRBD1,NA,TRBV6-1,CASSDQTGVGYGYTF,TGTGCCAGCAGTGACCAGACAGGGGTCGGGTATGGCTACACCTTC
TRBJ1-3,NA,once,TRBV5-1,CASNEGSGNTIYF,TGCGCCAGCAATGAGGGATCTGGAAACACCATATATTTT
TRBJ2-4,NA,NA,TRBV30,CAWSVPQGTKNIQYF,TGTGCCTGGAGTGTCCCCCAGGGTACCAAAAACATTCAGTACTTC
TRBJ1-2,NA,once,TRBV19,CASSRDTLNYGYTF,TGTGCCAGTAGTCGGGACACATTAAACTATGGCTACACCTTC
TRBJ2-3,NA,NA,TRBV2,CASSRQTTDTQYF,TGTGCCAGCTCTCGACAGACAACAGATACGCAGTATTTT
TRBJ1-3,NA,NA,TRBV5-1,CASSSDSSSSGNTIYF,TGCGCCAGCAGCTCGGACTCCTCTTCCTCTGGAAACACCATATATTTT
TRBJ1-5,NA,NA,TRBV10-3,CAISEAFSAQPQHF,TGTGCCATCAGTGAGGCTTTCAGCGCTCAGCCCCAGCATTTT
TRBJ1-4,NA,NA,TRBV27,CASSLGRSEKLFF,TGTGCCAGCAGTTTGGGCAGGTCGGAAAAACTGTTTTTT
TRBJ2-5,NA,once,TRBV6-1,CASSETSPGETQYF,TGTGCCAGCAGTGAAACCAGCCCGGGGGAGACCCAGTACTTC
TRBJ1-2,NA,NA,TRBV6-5,CASSLRGVDYGYTF,TGTGCCAGCAGTCTCAGGGGAGTCGACTATGGCTACACCTTC
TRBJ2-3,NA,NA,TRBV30,CAWSVGQLLAADTQYF,TGTGCCTGGAGTGTAGGCCAGCTTCTAGCTGCGGATACGCAGTATTTT
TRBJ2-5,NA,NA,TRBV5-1,CASSLGSTQETQYF,TGCGCCAGCAGCTTGGGCAGTACGCAAGAGACCCAGTACTTC
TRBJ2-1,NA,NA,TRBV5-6,CASSLGPLQTGFSYNEQFF,TGTGCCAGCAGCTTGGGCCCACTCCAAACAGGTTTCTCCTACAATGAGCAGTTCTTC
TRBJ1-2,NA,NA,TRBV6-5,CASSPLDGYTF,TGTGCCAGCAGCCCCCTAGACGGCTACACCTTC
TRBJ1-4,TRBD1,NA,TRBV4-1,CASSQILSTGIEKLFF,TGCGCCAGCAGCCAAATACTCTCGACAGGGATTGAAAAACTGTTTTTT